This paragraph reports one T cell receptor beta chain. Terminally differentiated effector memory CD45RA+ cells were left out of the naive CD8 fraction, which was CD45RO-negative and positively selected for CCR7. This sample is part of a study of shared clonotypes between healthy human individuals. This CDR3 region has 12 residues. Trimming took 5 bases from V and 9 from J, leaving 11 bases between them. Only in-frame clones appear in the TCRdb table, and some are missing; sequencing was by immunoSEQ multiplex PCR. The sample yields about 2.2 million clones, approximately 92% seen once. The chain joins TRBV23-1 to TRBJ2-1; D is unclear. TRBV23-1 belongs to the ORF category, with a function that is uncertain. This receptor was taken from a young man in good health. Some clones in this sample may be carry-over from other donors' samples. The specimen was naive CD8+ T cells from PBMCs. This CDR3 is CASSVCVAEQFF. The DNA of the CDR3 is TGCGCCAGCAGTGTCTGTGTGGCTGAGCAGTTCTTC.